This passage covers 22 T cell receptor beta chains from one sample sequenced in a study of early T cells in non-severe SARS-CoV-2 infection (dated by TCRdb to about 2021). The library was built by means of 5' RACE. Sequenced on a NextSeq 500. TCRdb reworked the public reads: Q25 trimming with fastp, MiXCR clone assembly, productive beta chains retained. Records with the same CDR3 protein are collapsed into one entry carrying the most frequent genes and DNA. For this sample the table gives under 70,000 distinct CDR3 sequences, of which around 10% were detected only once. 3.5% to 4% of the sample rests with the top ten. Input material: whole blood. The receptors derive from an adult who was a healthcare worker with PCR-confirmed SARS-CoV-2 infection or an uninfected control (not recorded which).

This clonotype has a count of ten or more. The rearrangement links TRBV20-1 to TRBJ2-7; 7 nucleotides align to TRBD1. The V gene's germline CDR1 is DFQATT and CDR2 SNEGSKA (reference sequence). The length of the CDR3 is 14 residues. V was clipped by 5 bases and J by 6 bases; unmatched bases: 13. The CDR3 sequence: CSAFGDRDSFEQYF. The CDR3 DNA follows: TGCAGTGCTTTTGGAGACAGGGATAGTTTCGAGCAGTACTTC.

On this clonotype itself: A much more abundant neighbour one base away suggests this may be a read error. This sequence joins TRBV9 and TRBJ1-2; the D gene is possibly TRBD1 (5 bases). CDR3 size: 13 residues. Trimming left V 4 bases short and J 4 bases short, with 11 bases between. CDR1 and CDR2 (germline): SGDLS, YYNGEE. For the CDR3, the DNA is TGTGCCAGCAGCCCTTCAGGGAGCTATGGCTACACCTTC. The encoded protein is CASSPSGSYGYTF.

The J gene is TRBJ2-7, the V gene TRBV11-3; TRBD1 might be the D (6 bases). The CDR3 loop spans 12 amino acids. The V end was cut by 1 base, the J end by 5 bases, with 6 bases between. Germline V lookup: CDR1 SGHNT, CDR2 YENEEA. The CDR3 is CASSLAGDEQYF. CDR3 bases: TGTGCCAGCAGCTTAGCAGGGGACGAGCAGTACTTC.

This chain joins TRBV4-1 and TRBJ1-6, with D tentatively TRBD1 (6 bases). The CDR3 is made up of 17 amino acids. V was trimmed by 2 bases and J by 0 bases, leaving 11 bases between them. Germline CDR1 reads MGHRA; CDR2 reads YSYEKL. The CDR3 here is CASSQTGWSSYNSPLHF. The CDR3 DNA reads TGCGCCAGCAGCCAAACAGGGTGGTCCTCCTATAATTCACCCCTCCACTTT.

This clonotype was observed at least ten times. The CDR3 DNA reads TGTGCCAGCAGCACACTAGCGACTGACTACAATGAGCAGTTCTTC. Translated: CASSTLATDYNEQFF. The chain employs TRBV7-3 and TRBJ2-1; 7 bases align to TRBD2. Germline CDR1 SGHTA, CDR2 FQGTGA. Trimming removed 5 bases from V and 3 bases from J; junction bases left unmatched: 7. The CDR3 runs to 15 residues.

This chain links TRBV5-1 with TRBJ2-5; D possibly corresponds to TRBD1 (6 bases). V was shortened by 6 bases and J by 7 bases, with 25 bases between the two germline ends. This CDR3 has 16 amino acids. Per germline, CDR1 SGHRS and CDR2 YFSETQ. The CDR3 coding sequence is TGCGCCAGCACCTCAGGTCCCGGGACATGGACGGGGACCCAGTACTTC. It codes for CASTSGPGTWTGTQYF.

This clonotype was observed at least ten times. The CDR3 region is CATSRDQGPEETQYF. The CDR3 DNA is TGTGCCACCAGCAGAGATCAGGGACCCGAAGAGACCCAGTACTTC. The chain employs TRBV15 and TRBJ2-5; D assignment may be TRBD1 or TRBD2 (5 bases each). The V and J ends lost 0 bases and 3 bases respectively, with 11 bases between them. This CDR3 spans 15 amino acids. Germline CDR1 reads LNHNV; CDR2 reads YYDKDF (reference sequence).

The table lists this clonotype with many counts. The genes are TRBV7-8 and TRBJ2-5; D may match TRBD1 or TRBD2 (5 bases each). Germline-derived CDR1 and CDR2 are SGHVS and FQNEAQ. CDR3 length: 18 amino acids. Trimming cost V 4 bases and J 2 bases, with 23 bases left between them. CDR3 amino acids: CASSSLYKRGRRQETQYF. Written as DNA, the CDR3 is TGTGCCAGCAGCTCATTATATAAGAGGGGCAGGCGTCAAGAGACCCAGTACTTC.

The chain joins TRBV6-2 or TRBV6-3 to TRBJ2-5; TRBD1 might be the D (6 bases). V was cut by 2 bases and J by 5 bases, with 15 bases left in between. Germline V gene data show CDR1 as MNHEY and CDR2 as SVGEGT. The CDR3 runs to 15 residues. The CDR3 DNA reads TGTGCCAGCAGTTACGTAAGGACAGTCTCCGAGACCCAGTACTTC. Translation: CASSYVRTVSETQYF.

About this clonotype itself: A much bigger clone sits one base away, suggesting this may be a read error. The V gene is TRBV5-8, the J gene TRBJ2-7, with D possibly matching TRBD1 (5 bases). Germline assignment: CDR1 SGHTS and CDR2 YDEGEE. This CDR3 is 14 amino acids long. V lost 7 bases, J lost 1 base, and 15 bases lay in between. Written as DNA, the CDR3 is TGTGCCAGCCGCCAGGACATCCTATCCTACGAGCAGTACTTC. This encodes CASRQDILSYEQYF.

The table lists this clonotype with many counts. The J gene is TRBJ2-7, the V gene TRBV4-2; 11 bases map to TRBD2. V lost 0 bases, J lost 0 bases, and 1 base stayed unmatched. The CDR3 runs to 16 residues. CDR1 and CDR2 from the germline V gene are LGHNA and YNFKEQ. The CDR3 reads CASSQEGLADSYEQYF. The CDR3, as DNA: TGTGCCAGCAGCCAAGAGGGACTAGCGGACTCCTACGAGCAGTACTTC.

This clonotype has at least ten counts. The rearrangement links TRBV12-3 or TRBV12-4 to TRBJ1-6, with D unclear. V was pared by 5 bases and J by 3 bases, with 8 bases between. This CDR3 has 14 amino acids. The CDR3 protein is CASSVLGYNSPLHF. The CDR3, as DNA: TGTGCCAGCAGTGTACTCGGCTATAATTCACCCCTCCACTTT.

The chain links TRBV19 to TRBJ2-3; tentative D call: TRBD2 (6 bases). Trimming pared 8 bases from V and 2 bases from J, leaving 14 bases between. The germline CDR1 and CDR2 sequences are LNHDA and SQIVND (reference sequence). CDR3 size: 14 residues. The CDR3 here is CASQRETTTDTQYF. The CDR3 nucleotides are TGTGCCAGTCAACGGGAGACCACCACAGATACGCAGTATTTT.

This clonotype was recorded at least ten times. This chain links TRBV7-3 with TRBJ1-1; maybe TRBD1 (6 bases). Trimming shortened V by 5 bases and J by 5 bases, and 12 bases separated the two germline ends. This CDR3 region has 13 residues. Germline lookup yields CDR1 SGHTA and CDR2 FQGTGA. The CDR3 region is CASSKTGFTEAFF. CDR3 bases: TGTGCCAGCAGCAAAACAGGGTTTACTGAAGCTTTCTTT.

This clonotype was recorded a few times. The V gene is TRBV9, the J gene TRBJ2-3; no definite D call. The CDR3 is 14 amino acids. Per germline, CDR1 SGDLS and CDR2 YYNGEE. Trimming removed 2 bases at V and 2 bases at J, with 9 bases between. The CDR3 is CASSVNSHTDTQYF. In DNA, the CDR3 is TGTGCCAGCAGCGTTAATAGCCACACAGATACGCAGTATTTT.

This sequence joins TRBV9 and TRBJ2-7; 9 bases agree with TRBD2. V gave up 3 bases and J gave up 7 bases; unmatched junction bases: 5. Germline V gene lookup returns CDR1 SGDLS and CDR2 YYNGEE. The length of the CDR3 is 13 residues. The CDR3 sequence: CASSAGLAREQYF. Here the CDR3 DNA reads TGTGCCAGCAGCGCGGGACTAGCCCGAGAGCAGTACTTC.

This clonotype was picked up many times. The CDR3 DNA is TGTGCCAGCAGCTTACCGGGTCCAGATACGCAGTATTTT. This translates into CASSLPGPDTQYF. The chain is built from TRBV7-2 and TRBJ2-3; D gene uncertain. The CDR3 is 13 residues long. Germline CDR1 reads SGHTA; CDR2 reads FQGNSA. V was cut by 2 bases and J by 4 bases, with 7 bases left in between.

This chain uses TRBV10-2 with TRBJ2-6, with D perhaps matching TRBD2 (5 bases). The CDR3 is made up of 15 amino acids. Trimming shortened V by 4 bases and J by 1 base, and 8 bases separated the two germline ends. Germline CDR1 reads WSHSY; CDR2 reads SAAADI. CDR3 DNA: TGCGCCAGCAGTGGAAGAGGGTCTGGGGCCAACGTCCTGACTTTC. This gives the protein CASSGRGSGANVLTF.

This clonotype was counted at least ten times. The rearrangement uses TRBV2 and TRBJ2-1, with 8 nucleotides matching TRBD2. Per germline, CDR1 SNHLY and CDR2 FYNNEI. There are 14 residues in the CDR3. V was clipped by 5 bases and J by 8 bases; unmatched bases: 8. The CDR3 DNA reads TGTGCCAGCAGTCTACTAGCGGAGCCGGATGAGCAGTTCTTC. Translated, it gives CASSLLAEPDEQFF.

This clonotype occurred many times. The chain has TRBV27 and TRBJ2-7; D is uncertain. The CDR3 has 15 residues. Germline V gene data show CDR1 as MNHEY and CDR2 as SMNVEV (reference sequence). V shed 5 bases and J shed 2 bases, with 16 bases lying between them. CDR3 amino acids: CASSLLEAATYEQYF. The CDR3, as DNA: TGTGCCAGCAGTCTCCTCGAGGCTGCTACCTACGAGCAGTACTTC.

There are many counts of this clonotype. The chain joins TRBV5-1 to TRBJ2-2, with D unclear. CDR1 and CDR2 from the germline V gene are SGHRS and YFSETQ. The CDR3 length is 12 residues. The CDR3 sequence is CATKSPTGELFF. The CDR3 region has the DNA TGCGCGACCAAATCGCCCACCGGGGAGCTGTTTTTT.

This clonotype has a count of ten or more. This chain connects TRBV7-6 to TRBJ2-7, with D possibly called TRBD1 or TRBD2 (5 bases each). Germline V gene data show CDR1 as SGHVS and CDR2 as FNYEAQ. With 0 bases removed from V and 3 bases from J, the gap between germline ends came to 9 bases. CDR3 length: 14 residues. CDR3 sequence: CASSLARAGYEQYF. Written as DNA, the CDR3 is TGTGCCAGCAGCTTAGCCAGGGCGGGCTACGAGCAGTACTTC.